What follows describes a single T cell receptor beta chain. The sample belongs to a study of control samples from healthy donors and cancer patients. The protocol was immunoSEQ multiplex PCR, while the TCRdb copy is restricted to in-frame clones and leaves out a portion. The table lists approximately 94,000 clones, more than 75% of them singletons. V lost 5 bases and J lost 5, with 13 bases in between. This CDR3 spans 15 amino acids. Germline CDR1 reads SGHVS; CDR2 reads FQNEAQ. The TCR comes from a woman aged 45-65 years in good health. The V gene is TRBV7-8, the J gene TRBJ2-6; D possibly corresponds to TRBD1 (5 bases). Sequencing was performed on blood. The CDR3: CASSLGVVRANVLTF. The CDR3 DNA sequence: TGTGCCAGCAGCCTAGGGGTAGTCAGGGCCAACGTCCTGACTTTC.